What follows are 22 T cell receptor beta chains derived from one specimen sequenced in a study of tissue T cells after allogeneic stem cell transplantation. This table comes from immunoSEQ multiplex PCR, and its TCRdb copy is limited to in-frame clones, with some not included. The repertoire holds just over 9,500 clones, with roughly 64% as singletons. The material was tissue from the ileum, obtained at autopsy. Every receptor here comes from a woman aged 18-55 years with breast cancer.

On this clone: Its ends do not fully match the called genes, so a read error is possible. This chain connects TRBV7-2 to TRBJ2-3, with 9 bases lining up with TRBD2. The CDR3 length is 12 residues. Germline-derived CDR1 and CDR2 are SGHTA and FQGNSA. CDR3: CASSLQTSGLHF. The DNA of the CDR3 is TGTGCCAGCAGCTTGCAGACTAGCGGCCTACATTTT.

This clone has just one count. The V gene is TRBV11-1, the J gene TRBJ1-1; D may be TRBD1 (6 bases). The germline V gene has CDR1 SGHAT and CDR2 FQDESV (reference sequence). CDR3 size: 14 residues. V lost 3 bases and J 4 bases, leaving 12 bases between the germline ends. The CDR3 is CASSFGRGATEAFF. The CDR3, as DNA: TGTGCCAGCAGCTTCGGGCGGGGGGCCACTGAAGCTTTCTTT.

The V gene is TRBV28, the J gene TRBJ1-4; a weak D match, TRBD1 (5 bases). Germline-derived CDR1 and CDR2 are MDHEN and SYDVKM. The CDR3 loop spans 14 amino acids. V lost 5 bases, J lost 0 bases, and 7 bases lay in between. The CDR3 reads CASSATATNEKLFF. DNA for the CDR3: TGTGCCAGCAGTGCGACAGCAACTAATGAAAAACTGTTTTTT.

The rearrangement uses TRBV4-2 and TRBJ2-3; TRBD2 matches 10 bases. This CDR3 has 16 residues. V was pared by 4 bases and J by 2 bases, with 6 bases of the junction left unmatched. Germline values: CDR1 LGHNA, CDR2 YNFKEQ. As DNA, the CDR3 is TGTGCCAGCAGCCCCTTACTAGCGGGGAACACAGATACGCAGTATTTT. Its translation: CASSPLLAGNTDTQYF.

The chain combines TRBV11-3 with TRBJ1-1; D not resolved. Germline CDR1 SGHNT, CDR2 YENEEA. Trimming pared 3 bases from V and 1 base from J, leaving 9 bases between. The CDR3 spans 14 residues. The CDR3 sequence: CASSLDGKNTEAFF. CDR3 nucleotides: TGTGCCAGCAGCTTGGACGGGAAGAACACTGAAGCTTTCTTT. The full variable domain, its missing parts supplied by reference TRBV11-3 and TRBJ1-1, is EAGVVQSPRYKIIEKKQPVAFWCNPISGHNTLYWYLQNLGQGPELLIRYENEEAVDDSQLPKDRFSAERLKGVDSTLKIQPAELGDSAVYLCASSLDGKNTEAFFGQGTRLTVV.

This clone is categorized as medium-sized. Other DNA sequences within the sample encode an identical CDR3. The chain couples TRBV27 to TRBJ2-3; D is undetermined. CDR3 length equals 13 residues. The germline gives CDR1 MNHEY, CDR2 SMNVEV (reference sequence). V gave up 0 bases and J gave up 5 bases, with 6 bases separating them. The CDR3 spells CASSLSLGDTQYF. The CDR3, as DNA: TGTGCCAGCAGTTTATCCCTTGGAGATACGCAGTATTTT.

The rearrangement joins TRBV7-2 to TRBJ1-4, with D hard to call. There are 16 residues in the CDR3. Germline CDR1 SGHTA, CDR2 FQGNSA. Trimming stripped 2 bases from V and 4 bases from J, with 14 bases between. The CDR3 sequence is CASSLNAGSVNEKLFF. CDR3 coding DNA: TGTGCCAGCAGCTTAAACGCGGGGTCGGTTAATGAAAAACTGTTTTTT.

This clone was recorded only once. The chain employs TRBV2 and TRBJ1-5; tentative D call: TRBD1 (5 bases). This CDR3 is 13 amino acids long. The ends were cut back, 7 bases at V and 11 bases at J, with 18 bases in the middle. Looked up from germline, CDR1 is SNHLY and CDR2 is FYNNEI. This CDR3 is CASTPGTGISQHF. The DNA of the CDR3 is TGTGCCAGCACCCCAGGAACAGGAATTTCCCAGCATTTT.

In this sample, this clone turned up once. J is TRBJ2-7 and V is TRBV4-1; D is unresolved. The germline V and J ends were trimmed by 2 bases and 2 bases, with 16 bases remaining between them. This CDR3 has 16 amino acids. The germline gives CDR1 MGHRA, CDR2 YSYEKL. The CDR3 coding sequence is TGCGCCAGCAGCCAACAGCAGGCGACGGAGCCCTACGAGCAGTACTTC. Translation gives CASSQQQATEPYEQYF.

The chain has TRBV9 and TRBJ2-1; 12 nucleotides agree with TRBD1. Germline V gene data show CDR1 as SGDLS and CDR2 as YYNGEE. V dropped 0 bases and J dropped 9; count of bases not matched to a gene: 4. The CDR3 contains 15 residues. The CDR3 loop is CASSVEGTGGGEQFF. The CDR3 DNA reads TGTGCCAGCAGCGTAGAAGGGACAGGGGGCGGTGAGCAGTTCTTC.

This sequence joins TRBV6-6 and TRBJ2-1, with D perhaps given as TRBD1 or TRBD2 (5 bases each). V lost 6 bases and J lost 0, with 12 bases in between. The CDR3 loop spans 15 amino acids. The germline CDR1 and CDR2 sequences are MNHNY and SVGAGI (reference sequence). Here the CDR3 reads CASRGPGSSYNEQFF. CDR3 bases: TGTGCCAGCAGGGGGCCAGGGAGCTCCTACAATGAGCAGTTCTTC.

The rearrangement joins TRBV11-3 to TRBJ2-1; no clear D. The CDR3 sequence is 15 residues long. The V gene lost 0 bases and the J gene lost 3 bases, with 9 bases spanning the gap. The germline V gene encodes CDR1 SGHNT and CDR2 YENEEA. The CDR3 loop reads CASSLDRDNYNEQFF. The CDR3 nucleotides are TGTGCCAGCAGCTTAGATCGAGATAACTACAATGAGCAGTTCTTC.

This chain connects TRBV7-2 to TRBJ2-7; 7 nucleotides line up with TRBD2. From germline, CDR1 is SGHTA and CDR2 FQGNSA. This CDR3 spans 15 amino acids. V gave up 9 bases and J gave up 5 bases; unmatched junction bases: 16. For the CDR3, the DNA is TGTGCCAGTAGAAGTTTTAGCGGGCCTGCTCACGAGCAGTACTTC. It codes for CASRSFSGPAHEQYF.

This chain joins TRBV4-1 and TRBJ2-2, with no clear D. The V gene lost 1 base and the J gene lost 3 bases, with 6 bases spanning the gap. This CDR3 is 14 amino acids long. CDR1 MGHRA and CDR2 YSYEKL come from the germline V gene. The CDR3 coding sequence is TGCGCCAGCAGCCAAGGGCTCTACACCGGGGAGCTGTTTTTT. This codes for CASSQGLYTGELFF.

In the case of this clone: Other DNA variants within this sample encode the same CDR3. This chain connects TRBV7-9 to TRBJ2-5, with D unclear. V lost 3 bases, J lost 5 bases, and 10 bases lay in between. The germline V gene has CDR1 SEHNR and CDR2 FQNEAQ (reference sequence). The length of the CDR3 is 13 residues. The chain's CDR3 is CASSLAGGETQYF. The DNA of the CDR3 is TGTGCCAGCAGCTTGGCAGGCGGCGAGACCCAGTACTTC.

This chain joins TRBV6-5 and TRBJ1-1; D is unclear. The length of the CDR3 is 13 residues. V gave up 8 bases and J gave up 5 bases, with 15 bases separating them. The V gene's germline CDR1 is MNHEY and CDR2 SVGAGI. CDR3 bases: TGTGCCAGCTTTAGGGAAGTAGGGACTGAAGCTTTCTTT. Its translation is CASFREVGTEAFF.

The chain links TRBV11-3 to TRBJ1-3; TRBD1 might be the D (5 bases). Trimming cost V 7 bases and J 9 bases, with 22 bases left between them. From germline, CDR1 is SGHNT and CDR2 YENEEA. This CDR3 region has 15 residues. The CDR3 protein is CASTKKSQTVGTIYF. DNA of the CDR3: TGTGCCAGCACCAAGAAATCCCAGACAGTCGGCACCATATATTTT. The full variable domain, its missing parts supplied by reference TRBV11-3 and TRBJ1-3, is EAGVVQSPRYKIIEKKQPVAFWCNPISGHNTLYWYLQNLGQGPELLIRYENEEAVDDSQLPKDRFSAERLKGVDSTLKIQPAELGDSAVYLCASTKKSQTVGTIYFGEGSWLTVV.

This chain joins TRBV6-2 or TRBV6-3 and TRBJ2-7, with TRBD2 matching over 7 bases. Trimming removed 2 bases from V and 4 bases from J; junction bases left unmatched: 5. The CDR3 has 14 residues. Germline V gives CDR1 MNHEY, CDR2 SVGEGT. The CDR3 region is CASSYVGGYYEQYF. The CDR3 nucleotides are TGTGCCAGCAGTTACGTCGGGGGGTATTACGAGCAGTACTTC.

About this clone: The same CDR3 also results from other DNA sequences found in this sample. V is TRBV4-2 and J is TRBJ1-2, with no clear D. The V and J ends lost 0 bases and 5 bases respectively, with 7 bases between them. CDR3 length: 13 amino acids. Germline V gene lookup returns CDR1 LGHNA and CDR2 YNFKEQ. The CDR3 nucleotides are TGTGCCAGCAGCCAAGAACGCGATTATGGCTACACCTTC. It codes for CASSQERDYGYTF.

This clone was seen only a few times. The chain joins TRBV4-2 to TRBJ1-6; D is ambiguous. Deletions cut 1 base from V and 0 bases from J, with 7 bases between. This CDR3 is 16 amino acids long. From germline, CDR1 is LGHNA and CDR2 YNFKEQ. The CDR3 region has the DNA TGTGCCAGCAGCCAAGGAGCCAGCTCCTATAATTCACCCCTCCACTTT. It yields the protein CASSQGASSYNSPLHF.

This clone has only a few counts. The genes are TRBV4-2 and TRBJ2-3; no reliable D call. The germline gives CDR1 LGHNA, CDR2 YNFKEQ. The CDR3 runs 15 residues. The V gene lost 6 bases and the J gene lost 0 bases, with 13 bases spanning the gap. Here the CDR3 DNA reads TGTGCCAGCAGGATGACTGCCGAAAGCACAGATACGCAGTATTTT. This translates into CASRMTAESTDTQYF.

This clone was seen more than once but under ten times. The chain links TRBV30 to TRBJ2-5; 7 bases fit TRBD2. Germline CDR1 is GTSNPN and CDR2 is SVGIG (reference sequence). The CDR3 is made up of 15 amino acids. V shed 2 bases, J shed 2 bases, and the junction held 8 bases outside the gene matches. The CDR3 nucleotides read TGTGCCTGGAGTCCCGGGACTACCACTCAAGAGACCCAGTACTTC. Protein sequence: CAWSPGTTTQETQYF.